This T cell receptor beta chain was identified during a study of shared clonotypes between healthy human individuals. Some clones are missing from TCRdb's copy, which holds only in-frame ones; the method was immunoSEQ multiplex PCR. The data show just over 2,000,000 clones, 90% to 95% seen once. A word on this clone: At the DNA level, this CDR3 is encoded by other sequences in the same sample as well.

This CDR3 region has 13 residues. Germline V gene sequence: CDR1 SGHNT, CDR2 YENEEA. Trimming took off 3 bases at V and 2 bases at J, with 7 bases between the two ends. This receptor was taken from a man aged 18-30 years in good health. Sequenced sample: naive CD4+ T cells sorted from blood. The sample's subset: CD45RA+ positively selected. The chain links TRBV11-3 to TRBJ2-5; D is possibly TRBD1 (6 bases). The CDR3 protein is CASSFGTQETQYF. The DNA for the CDR3 is TGTGCCAGCAGCTTCGGGACACAAGAGACCCAGTACTTC.